This paragraph covers one T cell receptor (beta chain) sequence. What it binds is not known. This CDR3 has 18 residues. Trimming at V came to 5 bases and at J to 2 bases, leaving 13 bases not matched to a gene. The source of the sample is a study of T cell repertoires in cytomegalovirus infection. Across the whole study: In public TCR beta signatures, there were indications of both CMV infection and matching HLA type.

Broader study findings: CMV-specific TCR beta clonotypes restricted by HLA-C were the ones dominating the ex vivo response.

Each CDR3 protein is one row after TCRdb ran MiXCR on the reads. The table has about 500,000 distinct CDR3 sequences, around 30% seen once. The starting material was cultured PBMCs, obtained from culture after CMV antigen stimulation. The chain links TRBV12-3 or TRBV12-4 to TRBJ2-7; TRBD2 agrees at 12 bases. This sequence originates from a human donor in good health (CMV status not recorded). Some clones in this sample may be carry-over from other donors' samples. The CDR3 region has the DNA TGTGCCAGCAGTCTAATGACTAGCGGGAGTGGTTTCCCCTACGAGCAGTACTTC. Encoded protein: CASSLMTSGSGFPYEQYF.